These 2 T cell receptor beta chains came from one sample sequenced in a study of blood T cell repertoires in COVID-19. Sequencing was performed with immunoSEQ multiplex PCR; in TCRdb, only in-frame clones are kept and a portion is missing. The profile shows hundreds of thousands of clones, around 84% of them singletons. The sequenced material came from peripheral blood. Receptors were obtained from a man between 65 and 80 years old with acute or convalescent COVID-19.

This sequence joins TRBV27 and TRBJ2-7; D unclear. The germline gives CDR1 MNHEY, CDR2 SMNVEV (reference sequence). V dropped 4 bases and J dropped 0 bases, with 10 bases sitting between them. CDR3 size: 14 residues. Here the CDR3 reads CASSYLASSYEQYF. The DNA of the CDR3 is TGTGCCAGCAGTTATCTCGCGAGCTCCTACGAGCAGTACTTC.

The V and J genes are TRBV6-5 and TRBJ1-6; the match to TRBD1 covers 9 bases. V gave up 6 bases and J gave up 6 bases; unmatched junction bases: 6. Germline CDR1 MNHEY, CDR2 SVGAGI. The CDR3 is 15 residues long. The CDR3 sequence is CASSRGQGGNSPLHF. CDR3 bases: TGTGCCAGCAGCAGGGGACAGGGAGGTAATTCACCCCTCCACTTT.